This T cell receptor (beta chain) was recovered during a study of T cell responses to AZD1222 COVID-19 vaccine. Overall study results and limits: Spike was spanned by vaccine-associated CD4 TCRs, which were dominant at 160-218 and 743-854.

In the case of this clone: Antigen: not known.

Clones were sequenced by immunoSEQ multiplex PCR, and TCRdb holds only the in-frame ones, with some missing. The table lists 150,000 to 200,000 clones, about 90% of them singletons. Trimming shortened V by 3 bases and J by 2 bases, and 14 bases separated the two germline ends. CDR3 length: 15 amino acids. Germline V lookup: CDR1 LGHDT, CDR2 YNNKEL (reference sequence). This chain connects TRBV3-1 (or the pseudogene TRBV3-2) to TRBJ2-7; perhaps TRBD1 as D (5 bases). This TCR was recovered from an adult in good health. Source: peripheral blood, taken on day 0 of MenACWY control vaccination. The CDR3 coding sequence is TGTGCCAGCAGCCATGTAAAAGGGGCCCCCTACGAGCAGTACTTC. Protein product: CASSHVKGAPYEQYF.